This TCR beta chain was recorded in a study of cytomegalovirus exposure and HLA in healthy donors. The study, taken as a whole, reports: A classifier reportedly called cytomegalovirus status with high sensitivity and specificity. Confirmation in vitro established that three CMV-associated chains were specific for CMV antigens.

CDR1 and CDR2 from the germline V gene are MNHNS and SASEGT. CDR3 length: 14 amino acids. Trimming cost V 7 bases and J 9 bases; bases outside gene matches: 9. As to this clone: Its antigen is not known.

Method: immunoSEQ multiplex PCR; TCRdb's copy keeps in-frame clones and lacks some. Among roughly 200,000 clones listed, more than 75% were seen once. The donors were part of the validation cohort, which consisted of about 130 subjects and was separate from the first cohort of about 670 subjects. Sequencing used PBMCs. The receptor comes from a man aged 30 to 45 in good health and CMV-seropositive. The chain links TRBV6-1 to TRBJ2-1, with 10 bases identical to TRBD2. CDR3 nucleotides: TGTGCCAGCACGGGGCTAGCGGGAGCGGGTGAGCAGTTCTTC. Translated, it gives CASTGLAGAGEQFF.